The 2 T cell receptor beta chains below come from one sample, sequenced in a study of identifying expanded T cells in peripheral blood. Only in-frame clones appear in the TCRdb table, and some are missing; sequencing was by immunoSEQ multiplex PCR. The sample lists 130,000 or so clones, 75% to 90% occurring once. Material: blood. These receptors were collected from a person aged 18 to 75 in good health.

The CDR3, as DNA: TGTGCCAGCAGCCCAGAGGACTTCTCAGATACGCAGTATTTT. This encodes CASSPEDFSDTQYF. V is TRBV7-9 and J is TRBJ2-3, with D possibly matching TRBD2 (5 bases). Germline V CDR1 and CDR2: SEHNR, FQNEAQ (reference sequence). V lost 5 bases and J 4 bases, leaving 13 bases between the germline ends. This CDR3 has 14 amino acids.

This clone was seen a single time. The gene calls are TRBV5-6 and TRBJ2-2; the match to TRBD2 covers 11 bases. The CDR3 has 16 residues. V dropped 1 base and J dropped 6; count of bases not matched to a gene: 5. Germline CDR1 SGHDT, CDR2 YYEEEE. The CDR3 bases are TGTGCCAGCAGCTTGCCCCTAGCGGGGGGCTCCGGGGAGCTGTTTTTT. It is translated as CASSLPLAGGSGELFF.